The present T cell receptor beta chain was sequenced within a study of blood T cell repertoires in COVID-19. In the study overall: COVID-19 samples from acute and convalescent phases originated in the United States, Italy and Spain. Sample material is recorded as cDNA or gDNA derived from T cells, B-cell-depleted T cells, or PBMCs.

The table lists this clone with a few counts. Method: immunoSEQ multiplex PCR; TCRdb's copy keeps in-frame clones and lacks some. The repertoire holds some 200,000 clones, with around 84% as singletons. Germline V gene sequence: CDR1 SGHDT, CDR2 YYEEEE. The CDR3 has 15 residues. Between the trimmed V and J ends, which lost 4 bases and 8 bases, there was a span of 18 bases. The sequenced material came from peripheral blood. This TCR came from a man older than 75 with acute or convalescent COVID-19. The chain links TRBV5-6 to TRBJ1-4; tentative D call: TRBD1 (6 bases). CDR3 residues: CASSETGLAGEKLFF. The CDR3 DNA follows: TGTGCCAGCAGCGAAACAGGGCTAGCCGGAGAAAAACTGTTTTTT.